Following are 18 T cell receptor beta chains from one sample sequenced in a study of long-term antiretroviral therapy in people with HIV. Survey-level immunoSEQ v3.0 assays were run. Libraries were prepared by immunoSEQ multiplex PCR; TCRdb keeps only in-frame clonotypes and omits some of them. There are almost 30,000 clones in the sample; approximately 90% occur only once, and roughly 9% lies in the top ten. The starting material was unsorted PBMCs, obtained 3.2 years before starting antiretroviral therapy. The source of these receptors is a man in his forties or fifties with HIV.

This sequence joins TRBV2 and TRBJ2-7; 16 bases are shared with TRBD2. V lost 8 bases to trimming and J lost 8 bases; unmatched junction nucleotides: 6. The CDR3 loop spans 14 amino acids. The germline V gene encodes CDR1 SNHLY and CDR2 FYNNEI. CDR3 sequence (DNA): TGTGCCAGCTCCGGGACTAGCGGGAGGGCACAGCAGTACTTC. Protein: CASSGTSGRAQQYF.

DNA of the CDR3: TGCGCCAGCAGCCCGGACTTGGCCGGAAACACCATATATTTT. Its translation: CASSPDLAGNTIYF. The rearrangement uses TRBV4-1 and TRBJ1-3, with D uncertain. Trimming left V 4 bases short and J 4 bases short, with 11 bases between. Germline V CDR1 and CDR2: MGHRA, YSYEKL. The CDR3 has 14 amino acids.

The chain joins TRBV2 to TRBJ1-1, with D maybe TRBD1 (6 bases). Germline V lookup: CDR1 SNHLY, CDR2 FYNNEI. This CDR3 region has 16 residues. Trimming took off 4 bases at V and 0 bases at J, with 15 bases between the two ends. CDR3 sequence: CASSVQGPLMNTEAFF. CDR3 DNA sequence: TGTGCCAGCAGTGTTCAGGGGCCACTAATGAACACTGAAGCTTTCTTT.

The chain recombines TRBV7-3 with TRBJ2-5; D assignment may be TRBD1 or TRBD2 (6 bases each). Germline CDR1 and CDR2: SGHTA and FQGTGA. The CDR3 length is 13 residues. V was trimmed by 5 bases and J by 2 bases, leaving 9 bases between them. The CDR3 loop reads CASSQGTQETQYF. CDR3 DNA: TGTGCCAGCAGCCAGGGGACTCAAGAGACCCAGTACTTC.

This sequence joins TRBV27 and TRBJ2-5; D assignment may be TRBD1 or TRBD2 (5 bases each). Germline assignment: CDR1 MNHEY and CDR2 SMNVEV (reference sequence). Trimming took 0 bases from V and 4 from J, leaving 9 bases between them. The CDR3 contains 14 residues. The CDR3 reads CASSLSPGRETQYF. The CDR3, as DNA: TGTGCCAGCAGTTTATCCCCGGGGCGAGAGACCCAGTACTTC.

The V call is TRBV6-4, the J call TRBJ2-7; TRBD2 matches 10 bases. Germline-derived CDR1 and CDR2 are MRHNA and SNTAGT. The CDR3 contains 17 residues. The junction had 11 bases not matched to a gene; V was cut back by 4 bases and J by 2 bases. The CDR3 nucleotides are TGTGCCAGCAGTGCCTGTACTAGCGGGACCCACACCTACGAGCAGTACTTC. This gives the protein CASSACTSGTHTYEQYF.

The J gene is TRBJ1-2, the V gene TRBV9, with D possibly matching TRBD1 (5 bases). V was clipped by 3 bases and J by 2 bases, with 11 bases between them. This CDR3 comprises 14 residues. Germline V gives CDR1 SGDLS, CDR2 YYNGEE. The CDR3 DNA follows: TGTGCCAGCAGCGCGGGACCGGAGAACTATGGCTACACCTTC. Residues: CASSAGPENYGYTF.

In its sample, this clone was seen a few times. V usage is TRBV2 and J usage is TRBJ2-1; D is perhaps TRBD1 or TRBD2 (6 bases each). Trimming removed 7 bases at V and 5 bases at J, with 18 bases between. The CDR3 spans 15 residues. Germline-derived CDR1 and CDR2 are SNHLY and FYNNEI. The CDR3 coding sequence is TGTGCCAGCACGGGGGCCGGGATGTGGAACAATGAGCAGTTCTTC. Protein product: CASTGAGMWNNEQFF. Filled out from reference TRBV2 and TRBJ2-1, the complete variable domain reads EPEVTQTPSHQVTQMGQEVILRCVPISNHLYFYWYRQILGQKVEFLVSFYNNEISEKSEIFDDQFSVERPDGSNFTLKIRSTKLEDSAMYFCASTGAGMWNNEQFFGPGTRLTVL.

The chain's CDR3 is CASSGTYEAFF. DNA of the CDR3: TGTGCCAGCAGTGGAACCTATGAAGCTTTCTTT. V and J are TRBV28 and TRBJ1-1; no clear D. CDR1 is MDHEN and CDR2 is SYDVKM in the germline V gene. V was clipped by 5 bases and J by 7 bases, with 8 bases between them. The CDR3 is made up of 11 amino acids.

The chain couples TRBV4-1 to TRBJ2-2; D ambiguous. The length of the CDR3 is 15 residues. Trimming removed 2 bases at V and 1 base at J, with 8 bases between. In germline, CDR1 is MGHRA, CDR2 YSYEKL. In nucleotides, the CDR3 is TGCGCCAGCAGCCAAAGGTCCGTGAACACCGGGGAGCTGTTTTTT. It specifies CASSQRSVNTGELFF.

The chain couples TRBV10-2 to TRBJ2-1, with 11 bases that match TRBD2. Trimming cost V 1 base and J 3 bases; bases outside gene matches: 2. The CDR3 length is 16 residues. CDR1 and CDR2 (germline): WSHSY, SAAADI. The CDR3 here is CASSELLAGDYNEQFF. CDR3 coding DNA: TGCGCCAGCAGTGAGTTACTAGCGGGAGACTACAATGAGCAGTTCTTC.

The genes are TRBV28 and TRBJ1-2, with D possibly TRBD1 on 5 matching bases. This CDR3 has 14 amino acids. Germline CDR1 reads MDHEN; CDR2 reads SYDVKM. V lost 3 bases and J lost 2, with 10 bases in between. CDR3 bases: TGTGCCAGCAGTTTTGCGGCAGGGAACTATGGCTACACCTTC. Encoded protein: CASSFAAGNYGYTF.

This chain connects TRBV21-1 to TRBJ2-3; TRBD2 is the table's D call and was not checked against the DNA. TRBV21-1 is classified as a pseudogene. CDR3 length equals 15 residues. The CDR3 is CALSPLLVHTDTQYF. The CDR3 bases are TGTGCCCTGAGCCCTTTGTTAGTCCACACAGATACGCAGTATTTT.

This rearrangement joins TRBV19 to TRBJ2-7; D possibly matches TRBD1 or TRBD2 (5 bases each). Germline V CDR1 and CDR2: LNHDA, SQIVND (reference sequence). V was clipped by 2 bases and J by 5 bases, with 22 bases between them. The CDR3 totals 17 residues. The CDR3 DNA is TGTGCCAGTAGTATACCCAGGGTAGGTGGGAGCAGCAACGAGCAGTACTTC. It encodes CASSIPRVGGSSNEQYF.

V usage is TRBV30 and J usage is TRBJ1-5; D gene unclear. Trimming cost V 5 bases and J 11 bases, with 22 bases left between them. The CDR3 covers 14 residues. Germline lookup yields CDR1 GTSNPN and CDR2 SVGIG (reference sequence). The CDR3 nucleotides are TGTGCCTGGTCTACAGCCGGGTCGAGTAGGACCCAGCATTTT. Translated: CAWSTAGSSRTQHF.

This clone was counted a few times. This chain links TRBV5-4 with TRBJ1-5; D unclear. Germline assignment: CDR1 SGHNT and CDR2 YYREEE (reference sequence). This CDR3 contains 15 residues. V lost 4 bases to trimming and J lost 4 bases, with 15 bases between them. CDR3 region: CASSDGRGRNQPQHF. CDR3 sequence (DNA): TGTGCCAGCAGCGACGGTCGGGGTAGGAATCAGCCCCAGCATTTT.

The genes are TRBV5-1 and TRBJ2-5; no clear D gene. Deletions cut 0 bases from V and 5 bases from J, with 8 bases between. There are 13 residues in the CDR3. The germline gives CDR1 SGHRS, CDR2 YFSETQ. The CDR3: CASSLGGTETQYF. CDR3 nucleotide sequence: TGCGCCAGCAGCTTGGGAGGTACGGAGACCCAGTACTTC. Based on the CDR3 plus reference TRBV5-1 and TRBJ2-5, the full variable domain is KAGVTQTPRYLIKTRGQQVTLSCSPISGHRSVSWYQQTPGQGLQFLFEYFSETQRNKGNFPGRFSGRQFSNSRSEMNVSTLELGDSALYLCASSLGGTETQYFGPGTRLLVL.

V gene TRBV21-1 combines with J gene TRBJ1-2. TRBV21-1 is termed a pseudogene. CDR3 length: 14 amino acids. In DNA, the CDR3 is TGTGCCAGCAGCAACAAGAGGGCTTACTATGGCTACACCTTC. Its protein is CASSNKRAYYGYTF.